A selection of T cell receptor beta chains follows, all from one sample in a study of T cell responses to AZD1222 COVID-19 vaccine. Libraries were prepared by immunoSEQ multiplex PCR; TCRdb keeps only in-frame clonotypes and omits some of them. The table records nearly 110,000 clones, roughly 85% of them present only once. The specimen was peripheral blood, collected 28 days after the second AZD1222 dose. These receptors were taken from an adult who received the AZD1222 COVID-19 vaccine. The CDR3 runs from the conserved cysteine through the conserved F or W. Each record gives: V gene, D gene, J gene, clone size, CDR3 DNA, CDR3 protein. D genes are given only for firm matches. The size entry is marked missing in some rows and otherwise reads once, few, many or a size class.

>TRBV18|-|TRBJ2-7|-
TGTGCCAGCTCACCGGGCGTCGTGTACGAGCAGTACTTC
CASSPGVVYEQYF
>TRBV19|-|TRBJ2-7|-
TGTGCCAGTAGGGGTCCCAGGAAAGAGCAGTACTTC
CASRGPRKEQYF
>TRBV27|-|TRBJ1-2|-
TGTGCCAGCAGTAAGACAGTTTTATATGGCTACACCTTC
CASSKTVLYGYTF
>TRBV3-1/TRBV3-2|-|TRBJ1-4|-
TGTGCCAGCAGCATGGGAGTACAAGAAAAACTGTTTTTT
CASSMGVQEKLFF
>TRBV19|-|TRBJ1-5|-
TGTGCCAGTAGTATGTTGGGGGTGACTCAGCCCCAGCATTTT
CASSMLGVTQPQHF
>TRBV19|-|TRBJ2-3|-
TGTGCCAGTAGTACGACGACAGATTCCCCTTTTTTCACAGATACGCAGTATTTT
CASSTTTDSPFFTDTQYF
>TRBV15|TRBD2|TRBJ2-5|-
TGTGCCACCAGCAGAGATTATCCAGCGGGGGACCCCCAAGAGACCCAGTACTTC
CATSRDYPAGDPQETQYF
>TRBV9|TRBD1|TRBJ1-2|-
TGTGCCAGCAGCGCCACCTTACAGGGGCCTCATGGCTACACCTTC
CASSATLQGPHGYTF
>TRBV6-6|TRBD1|TRBJ1-1|-
TGTGCCAGCAACCCTACAGGGGTCAACATGAACACTGAAGCTTTCTTT
CASNPTGVNMNTEAFF
>TRBV7-6|-|TRBJ1-3|-
TGTGCCAGCAGCCCAGGAAACACCATATATTTT
CASSPGNTIYF
>TRBV12-3/TRBV12-4|-|TRBJ1-4|-
TGTGCCAGCAGTTTAAGGGGTGATGAAAAACTGTTTTTT
CASSLRGDEKLFF
>TRBV5-6|-|TRBJ2-7|-
TGTGCCAGCAGCGAAACTAGCCACGAGCAGTACTTC
CASSETSHEQYF
>TRBV2|TRBD1|TRBJ2-7|-
TGTGCCAGCAGTGAATACGGGACAGGGTACGAGCAGTACTTC
CASSEYGTGYEQYF
>TRBV3-1/TRBV3-2|-|TRBJ2-7|-
TGTGCCAGCAGCTCCGACGTTGCTACGGGCTACGAGCAGTACTTC
CASSSDVATGYEQYF
>TRBV5-1|TRBD2|TRBJ2-3|few
TGCGCCAGCAGCCACTCCTTAGCGGGGGGGCCCACAGATACGCAGTATTTT
CASSHSLAGGPTDTQYF
>TRBV28|TRBD2|TRBJ2-7|-
TGTGCCAGCACTCTTAGCGGGGGCCTTCCCGAGCAGTACTTC
CASTLSGGLPEQYF
>TRBV5-1|TRBD1|TRBJ2-3|-
TGCGCCAGCAGCACAGGGGGCACAGATACGCAGTATTTT
CASSTGGTDTQYF
>TRBV5-1|TRBD2|TRBJ2-1|-
TGCGCCAGCAGCTTGGGAGGCGTCCGGGGGGAACAGTACGAGCAGTTCTTC
CASSLGGVRGEQYEQFF
>TRBV15|-|TRBJ1-2|-
TGTGCCACCAGCTTCCAGTCTCGAGCCTATGGCTACACCTTC
CATSFQSRAYGYTF
>TRBV7-2|-|TRBJ1-6|-
TGTGCCAGCAGCTTACAGCAAACCCGAAATAATTCACCCCTCCACTTT
CASSLQQTRNNSPLHF
>TRBV28|-|TRBJ1-1|-
TGTGCCAGCAGTTTTATGAACACTGAAGCTTTCTTT
CASSFMNTEAFF
>TRBV18|-|TRBJ2-7|-
TGTGCCAGCTCCACCCCGGCGAGGGAGCAGTACTTC
CASSTPAREQYF
>TRBV10-3|TRBD1|TRBJ2-7|-
TGTGCCATCAATCGGGACAGTAGCTACGAGCAGTACTTC
CAINRDSSYEQYF
>TRBV18|-|TRBJ1-3|-
TGTGCCAGCTCACCAGAAGGAAACACCATATATTTT
CASSPEGNTIYF
>TRBV10-2|-|TRBJ2-2|few
TGCGCCAGCAGTGACCCCACAACCGGGGAGCTGTTTTTT
CASSDPTTGELFF
>TRBV28|-|TRBJ2-7|-
TGTGCCACCGGACGGTTTCGCGAGCAGTACTTC
CATGRFREQYF
>TRBV24-1|-|TRBJ2-6|-
TGTGCCACCAGTGTAGCGCAATCTGGGGCCAACGTCCTGACTTTC
CATSVAQSGANVLTF
>TRBV15|-|TRBJ2-5|-
TGTGCCACCAGTAAACGGGGGCTACAAGAGACCCAGTACTTC
CATSKRGLQETQYF
>TRBV25-1|-|TRBJ2-7|few
TGTGCCAGCACCCGACTGGACGAGCAGTACTTC
CASTRLDEQYF
>TRBV9|-|TRBJ2-7|-
TGTGCCAGCAGCGTAGACTTCCGCGGCTACGAGCAGTACTTC
CASSVDFRGYEQYF
>TRBV13|TRBD1|TRBJ1-1|-
TGTGCCAGCAGCACCAGGACAGGGACTGAAGCTTTCTTT
CASSTRTGTEAFF
>TRBV29-1|-|TRBJ1-1|-
TGCAGCGCTGTGGGGACAAGAGGGAACACTGAAGCTTTCTTT
CSAVGTRGNTEAFF
>TRBV19|TRBD1|TRBJ2-5|once
TGTGCCAGTAGCCTCCGGGACAGGGGATCAGAGACCCAGTACTTC
CASSLRDRGSETQYF
>TRBV19|-|TRBJ1-1|-
TGTGCCAGTAGGGCAGGCAGGGGTTCCAACACTGAAGCTTTCTTT
CASRAGRGSNTEAFF
>TRBV12-5|-|TRBJ2-7|-
TGTGCTAGTGGTTTGTACGGGGTTTACGAGCAGTACTTC
CASGLYGVYEQYF
>TRBV27|-|TRBJ1-2|-
TGTGCCAGCAGTCCTGGGGGCCCGACAGGCAACACCTTC
CASSPGGPTGNTF
>TRBV27|-|TRBJ2-7|-
TGTGCCAGCAGTTCGGGACAGGGACTAGCCTACGAGCAGTACTTC
CASSSGQGLAYEQYF
>TRBV28|-|TRBJ1-5|once
TGTGCCAGCAGTTTAGGGAGGGGGGGCAATCAGCCCCAGCATTTT
CASSLGRGGNQPQHF
>TRBV5-1|TRBD2|TRBJ2-2|-
TGCGCCAGCAGCGTTGGCGGGGGGTCCGGGGAGCTGTTTTTT
CASSVGGGSGELFF
>TRBV11-2|-|TRBJ1-2|-
TGTGCCAGCAGCTTAGATGCCGGGGACTATGGCTACACCTTC
CASSLDAGDYGYTF
>TRBV3-1/TRBV3-2|-|TRBJ1-3|-
TGTGCCAGCAGCCACAGGCAGCATCATGGAAACACCATATATTTT
CASSHRQHHGNTIYF
>TRBV4-3|TRBD1|TRBJ2-2|-
TGCGCCAGCAGCCACTCACAGGGGGCCGGGGAGCTGTTTTTT
CASSHSQGAGELFF
>TRBV20-1|-|TRBJ2-5|-
TGCAGTGCTAGTTCCGGGACACTATTTGGGGAAGAGACCCAGTACTTC
CSASSGTLFGEETQYF
>TRBV7-9|-|TRBJ1-3|-
TGTGCCAGCAGCCTACAGGGCCGGATCTCTGGAAACACCATATATTTT
CASSLQGRISGNTIYF